The 25 T cell receptor beta chains below come from one sample, sequenced in a study of control samples from healthy donors and cancer patients. Clones were read by immunoSEQ multiplex PCR, and TCRdb kept only the in-frame ones, dropping some. The table lists about 120,000 clones, 85% to 90% of them singletons. Sequenced material: PBMCs. These receptors all stem from a woman aged 45-65 years with colorectal cancer.

The chain employs TRBV2 and TRBJ2-1; 10 positions match TRBD1. The germline V gene encodes CDR1 SNHLY and CDR2 FYNNEI. The CDR3 is 15 amino acids. The V and J ends lost 0 bases and 9 bases, in that order; junction bases with no gene match: 5. The CDR3, as DNA: TGTGCCAGCAGTGAAGCGCCGGGACAGGGGAGTGAGCAGTTCTTC. It yields the protein CASSEAPGQGSEQFF. Full variable domain (remainder filled in from reference TRBV2 and TRBJ2-1): EPEVTQTPSHQVTQMGQEVILRCVPISNHLYFYWYRQILGQKVEFLVSFYNNEISEKSEIFDDQFSVERPDGSNFTLKIRSTKLEDSAMYFCASSEAPGQGSEQFFGPGTRLTVL.

The chain links TRBV2 to TRBJ2-5, with D possibly being TRBD1 (5 bases). CDR3 length equals 15 residues. Germline V gene lookup returns CDR1 SNHLY and CDR2 FYNNEI. The germline V and J ends were trimmed by 0 bases and 4 bases, with 12 bases remaining between them. CDR3 nucleotide sequence: TGTGCCAGCAGTGAAGCTCCGGCCAGGGTAGAGACCCAGTACTTC. It yields the protein CASSEAPARVETQYF.

The rearrangement joins TRBV7-2 to TRBJ1-2; 7 nucleotides align to TRBD1. The trim removed 5 bases at V and 2 bases at J, leaving 2 bases unmatched. Germline CDR1 SGHTA, CDR2 FQGNSA. This CDR3 contains 13 residues. The DNA of the CDR3 is TGTGCCAGCAGCATGGGACAGAACTATGGCTACACCTTC. Translating gives CASSMGQNYGYTF.

The chain joins TRBV29-1 to TRBJ2-1; the match to TRBD2 covers 10 bases. Germline loops: CDR1 SQVTM, CDR2 ANQGSEA. The CDR3 runs 13 residues. With 7 bases clipped from V and 5 bases from J, the junction kept 5 bases outside the gene matches. CDR3 sequence: CSGSSGGNNEQFF. The DNA for the CDR3 is TGCAGCGGATCTAGCGGGGGAAACAATGAGCAGTTCTTC.

The count of this clone is one. The sample has other DNA sequences that encode this CDR3 too. This chain links TRBV5-1 with TRBJ2-1; 10 nucleotides match TRBD2. The CDR3 is 14 amino acids. Germline CDR1 SGHRS, CDR2 YFSETQ. The J segment lost 7 bases and the V segment lost 4 bases, leaving 5 bases of the junction unmatched. The CDR3 DNA sequence: TGCGCCAGCAGCGCCAGCGGGGGGGGAAATGAGCAGTTCTTC. It encodes CASSASGGGNEQFF.

The V gene is TRBV4-2, the J gene TRBJ1-4; a weak D match, TRBD1 (5 bases). Trimming cost V 0 bases and J 4 bases, with 18 bases left between them. Germline CDR1 is LGHNA and CDR2 is YNFKEQ. This CDR3 has 18 amino acids. CDR3 coding DNA: TGTGCCAGCAGCCAAGATTGGGGGTTCCGGGGAGGTAATGAAAAACTGTTTTTT. Translation gives CASSQDWGFRGGNEKLFF.

The chain is built from TRBV7-3 and TRBJ2-3; possibly TRBD1 for D (6 bases). Trimming stripped 1 base from V and 2 bases from J, with 13 bases between. The CDR3 consists of 16 residues. CDR1 SGHTA and CDR2 FQGTGA come from the germline V gene. This CDR3 reads CASSLMSQGITDTQYF. CDR3 nucleotides: TGTGCCAGCAGCTTAATGAGTCAGGGGATCACAGATACGCAGTATTTT.

This clone has just a few counts. The V call is TRBV7-9, the J call TRBJ1-6, with D maybe TRBD1 (6 bases). V lost 1 base and J 5 bases, leaving 6 bases between the germline ends. The CDR3 is 14 residues long. Germline CDR1 and CDR2: SEHNR and FQNEAQ (reference sequence). CDR3 sequence (DNA): TGTGCCAGCAGCTTAGAGGGGGATAATTCACCCCTCCACTTT. It translates to CASSLEGDNSPLHF.

This sequence joins TRBV9 and TRBJ1-5, with D perhaps TRBD1 (6 bases). The V and J ends lost 0 bases and 5 bases respectively, with 12 bases between them. From germline, CDR1 is SGDLS and CDR2 YYNGEE. CDR3 length equals 15 residues. CDR3 bases: TGTGCCAGCAGCGTAGCGGGTGGGGGCGATCAGCCCCAGCATTTT. Residues: CASSVAGGGDQPQHF.

The chain uses TRBV19 and TRBJ1-1, with a weak D call TRBD1 (5 bases). This CDR3 has 15 amino acids. The V gene's germline CDR1 is LNHDA and CDR2 SQIVND (reference sequence). V shed 6 bases and J shed 0 bases, with 14 bases lying between them. CDR3 nucleotides: TGTGCCAGTAGAACAGGATTCTTTATGAACACTGAAGCTTTCTTT. Translating it yields CASRTGFFMNTEAFF.

The chain is built from TRBV5-6 and TRBJ1-6; D possibly corresponds to TRBD1 (5 bases). This CDR3 has 14 amino acids. V was shortened by 3 bases and J by 8 bases, with 12 bases between the two germline ends. Germline assignment: CDR1 SGHDT and CDR2 YYEEEE. CDR3: CASSYGTMDSPLHF. In DNA form, the CDR3 reads TGTGCCAGCAGCTACGGGACGATGGATTCACCCCTCCACTTT.

The V call is TRBV9, the J call TRBJ1-3, with no clear D. CDR1 is SGDLS and CDR2 is YYNGEE in the germline V gene. CDR3 length: 14 amino acids. Trimming stripped 7 bases from V and 0 bases from J, with 11 bases between. DNA for the CDR3: TGTGCCAGCGGTGGAGCCCACTCTGGAAACACCATATATTTT. It yields the protein CASGGAHSGNTIYF.

V is TRBV29-1 and J is TRBJ2-1, with TRBD1 matching over 10 bases. This CDR3 is 14 amino acids long. Germline V lookup: CDR1 SQVTM, CDR2 ANQGSEA. J lost 6 bases, V lost 8 bases, and 10 bases had no gene match. The CDR3 spells CSTSDRGRGNEQFF. CDR3 nucleotides: TGCAGCACATCTGACAGGGGGCGAGGCAATGAGCAGTTCTTC.

The chain carries TRBV7-9 and TRBJ1-3; unclear D gene. Between the trimmed V and J ends, which lost 5 bases and 0 bases, there was a span of 8 bases. The germline V gene encodes CDR1 SEHNR and CDR2 FQNEAQ (reference sequence). CDR3 size: 14 residues. The CDR3 loop is CASSGVTSGNTIYF. The CDR3, as DNA: TGTGCCAGCAGCGGCGTCACCTCTGGAAACACCATATATTTT.

This chain links TRBV11-1 with TRBJ2-7, with 8 positions matching TRBD2. The CDR3 runs 15 residues. The V and J ends lost 3 bases and 5 bases, in that order; junction bases with no gene match: 9. Germline loops: CDR1 SGHAT, CDR2 FQDESV (reference sequence). The CDR3 here is CASSLMGLEFHEQYF. Written as DNA, the CDR3 is TGTGCCAGCAGCTTGATGGGACTAGAGTTCCACGAGCAGTACTTC.

The chain recombines TRBV29-1 with TRBJ2-7; D ambiguous. This CDR3 contains 13 residues. Germline loops: CDR1 SQVTM, CDR2 ANQGSEA. With 1 base removed from V and 5 bases from J, the gap between germline ends came to 12 bases. The CDR3 DNA follows: TGCAGCGTTGAAGGGGGTACTTTAAACGAGCAGTACTTC. It yields the protein CSVEGGTLNEQYF.

The chain recombines TRBV5-4 with TRBJ2-7; the match to TRBD1 covers 10 bases. The trim removed 4 bases at V and 6 bases at J, leaving 7 bases unmatched. This CDR3 is built from 14 residues. The germline V gene encodes CDR1 SGHNT and CDR2 YYREEE (reference sequence). CDR3 region: CASSRGTGDREQYF. CDR3 bases: TGTGCCAGCAGCCGCGGGACAGGGGATCGCGAGCAGTACTTC.

The chain is built from TRBV19 and TRBJ2-5, with a possible D match to TRBD1 (6 bases). This CDR3 comprises 13 residues. V was cut by 5 bases and J by 9 bases, with 16 bases left in between. Germline-derived CDR1 and CDR2 are LNHDA and SQIVND (reference sequence). This chain's CDR3 is CASSPDSKRAQYF. Here the CDR3 DNA reads TGTGCCAGTAGTCCGGACAGCAAGAGAGCCCAGTACTTC.

This chain joins TRBV18 and TRBJ2-7, with TRBD1 matching 8 bases. The trim removed 6 bases at V and 3 bases at J, leaving 4 bases unmatched. Germline CDR1 is KGHSH and CDR2 is LQKENI. The CDR3 contains 13 residues. The CDR3 DNA reads as TGTGCCAGCTCGGGACAGGAAAACTACGAGCAGTACTTC. It codes for CASSGQENYEQYF.

The chain links TRBV30 to TRBJ2-5, with 9 bases matching TRBD1. This CDR3 spans 14 amino acids. CDR1 is GTSNPN and CDR2 is SVGIG in the germline V gene (reference sequence). V lost 5 bases to trimming and J lost 3 bases; unmatched junction nucleotides: 7. The CDR3 reads CAWGGQGVKETQYF. CDR3 DNA sequence: TGTGCCTGGGGGGGACAGGGAGTAAAAGAGACCCAGTACTTC.

The V call is TRBV19, the J call TRBJ2-5; D possibly corresponds to TRBD1 (5 bases). Trimming pared 8 bases from V and 4 bases from J, leaving 14 bases between. Germline values: CDR1 LNHDA, CDR2 SQIVND (reference sequence). This CDR3 comprises 13 residues. The CDR3 loop reads CASSRGFGETQYF. The CDR3 nucleotides read TGTGCCAGTTCAAGGGGCTTCGGAGAGACCCAGTACTTC. The full variable domain, completed using reference TRBV19 and TRBJ2-5, is DGGITQSPKYLFRKEGQNVTLSCEQNLNHDAMYWYRQDPGQGLRLIYYSQIVNDFQKGDIAEGYSVSREKKESFPLTVTSAQKNPTAFYLCASSRGFGETQYFGPGTRLLVL.

In the case of this clone: The sample carries other DNA sequences with the same CDR3. The rearrangement links TRBV5-1 to TRBJ2-7; D is unclear. Trimming left V 0 bases short and J 2 bases short, with 6 bases between. Germline assignment: CDR1 SGHRS and CDR2 YFSETQ. The CDR3 is 13 amino acids. CDR3 nucleotides: TGCGCCAGCAGCTTGGTAGGGACCTACGAGCAGTACTTC. Protein: CASSLVGTYEQYF.

The CDR3, as DNA: TGCGCCAGCAGCTTGGATCCGGGTTCTTTAAACTATGGCTACACCTTC. This sequence encodes CASSLDPGSLNYGYTF. This chain links TRBV5-1 with TRBJ1-2; D gene unclear. Trimming removed 0 bases at V and 2 bases at J, with 14 bases between. This CDR3 comprises 16 residues. Germline V gene sequence: CDR1 SGHRS, CDR2 YFSETQ.

The V gene is TRBV18, the J gene TRBJ2-6, with 7 bases fitting TRBD1. This CDR3 contains 17 residues. Germline-derived CDR1 and CDR2 are KGHSH and LQKENI. V gave up 4 bases and J gave up 0 bases; unmatched junction bases: 6. Here the CDR3 reads CASSRARDSSGANVLTF. Here the CDR3 DNA reads TGTGCCAGCTCACGCGCCCGGGACAGCTCTGGGGCCAACGTCCTGACTTTC.

The V and J genes are TRBV6-6 and TRBJ2-2; possible D gene TRBD2, 7 bases. Trimming left V 6 bases short and J 5 bases short, with 28 bases between. The CDR3 has 19 amino acids. CDR1 is MNHNY and CDR2 is SVGAGI in the germline V gene (reference sequence). CDR3 amino acids: CASSSPVGGRRYRTGELFF. The CDR3, as DNA: TGTGCCAGCAGCTCCCCGGTCGGGGGGCGTAGATACAGGACCGGGGAGCTGTTTTTT.